This is a list of T cell receptor beta chains from one sample in a study of blood T cell repertoires in COVID-19. The method was immunoSEQ multiplex PCR; TCRdb's version includes in-frame clones alone and lacks a portion of them. The sample contains approximately 290,000 clones, 90% of which appear only once. The specimen sequenced was PBMCs or T cells enriched from blood (not recorded which). All receptors come from a woman younger than 30 with acute COVID-19. CDR3s include the opening cysteine and the closing phenylalanine or tryptophan. A D gene is named only where the DNA matches it firmly. Size is omitted from some rows. Given values are once, few, many or a class for expanded clones.

clone_size	cdr3_length	v_call	j_call	d_call	cdr3_nt	cdr3_aa
.	13	TRBV6-5	TRBJ2-2	.	TGTGCCAGCACGGAGTGGAACACCGGGGAGCTGTTTTTT	CASTEWNTGELFF
.	16	TRBV28	TRBJ1-2	TRBD1	TGTGCCAGCACCCATTTCTTCTGGACAGGGAGCTATGGCTACACCTTC	CASTHFFWTGSYGYTF
once	14	TRBV9	TRBJ2-1	TRBD2	TGTGCCAGCAGCGCGCTAGCGGGAGGGCTCTCGCAGTTCTTC	CASSALAGGLSQFF
.	15	TRBV5-1	TRBJ1-4	.	TGCGCCAGCAGCTTTAATAAAGGACAGAGTGAAAAACTGTTTTTT	CASSFNKGQSEKLFF
few	14	TRBV5-1	TRBJ1-1	.	TGCGCCAGCAGTAGCCACCGGGAGAACACTGAAGCTTTCTTT	CASSSHRENTEAFF
.	18	TRBV13	TRBJ1-1	TRBD1	TGTGCCAGCAGCTTAGGGGTCATATCCGGGACAGGGAACACTGAAGCTTTCTTT	CASSLGVISGTGNTEAFF
.	16	TRBV4-1	TRBJ2-3	TRBD1	TGCGCCAGCAGCCAAGAAGGGGGCGCTTTCACAGATACGCAGTATTTT	CASSQEGGAFTDTQYF
.	13	TRBV27	TRBJ1-4	.	TGTGCCAGCAGTTCCCGCAGTAATGAAAAACTGTTTTTT	CASSSRSNEKLFF
.	14	TRBV6-6	TRBJ2-7	.	TGTGCCAGCAGTCCGACCGCTAGCTCCTACGAGCAGTACTTC	CASSPTASSYEQYF
.	15	TRBV28	TRBJ1-1	.	TGTGCCAGCAGTTTAGGAGGGCAGCTGAACACTGAAGCTTTCTTT	CASSLGGQLNTEAFF
once	14	TRBV28	TRBJ1-5	TRBD1	TGTGCCAGCAGCACCGGACAGGGTAGGCAGCCCCAGCATTTT	CASSTGQGRQPQHF
.	14	TRBV27	TRBJ1-2	.	TGTGCCAGCAGTTTCACGTTTAAAGGGGAAGGCTACACCTTC	CASSFTFKGEGYTF
.	17	TRBV7-9	TRBJ2-1	.	TGTGCCAGCAGCTTAGCCAGTAGACAGACCATTGATAATGAGCAGTTCTTC	CASSLASRQTIDNEQFF
once	15	TRBV5-1	TRBJ2-7	.	TGCGCCAGCAGCTTCGACAGGCTTTCATCCTACGAGCAGTACTTC	CASSFDRLSSYEQYF
.	13	TRBV20-1	TRBJ2-7	.	TGCAGTGCTAGTCGCCCAGGGATGAACGAGCAGTACTTC	CSASRPGMNEQYF
.	11	TRBV19	TRBJ1-1	.	TGTGCCAGTAGGCAGGGTCCCGACGCTTTCTTT	CASRQGPDAFF
.	16	TRBV7-2	TRBJ2-5	TRBD1	TGTGCCAGCAGCTTAGACGCGAACAGGGGGGAAGAGACCCAGTACTTC	CASSLDANRGEETQYF
once	15	TRBV4-1	TRBJ2-5	TRBD1	TGCGCCAGCAGCCAAGGTGACAGGGCCCAAGAGACCCAGTACTTC	CASSQGDRAQETQYF
.	13	TRBV9	TRBJ2-1	.	TGTGCCAGCAGCGTGGGGCAGAACAATGAGCAGTTCTTC	CASSVGQNNEQFF
.	15	TRBV18	TRBJ2-2	.	TGTGCCAGCTCACCGAGGGCAGGGAACACCGGGGAGCTGTTTTTT	CASSPRAGNTGELFF
.	11	TRBV13	TRBJ2-5	.	TGTGCCAGCAGATCGAGCGGGACCCAGTACTTC	CASRSSGTQYF
once	17	TRBV19	TRBJ2-3	TRBD2	TGTGCCAGTAGTATTTCCGTGGAGCAGCGGGGGAAAGATACGCAGTATTTT	CASSISVEQRGKDTQYF
.	13	TRBV6-5	TRBJ2-5	.	TGTGCCAGCAGACCTAGCCGGGGGGAGACCCAGTACTTC	CASRPSRGETQYF
once	13	TRBV11-3	TRBJ2-3	.	TGTGCCAGCAGAGGAAGGAGGACAGATACGCAGTATTTT	CASRGRRTDTQYF
.	16	TRBV7-2	TRBJ1-2	.	TGTGCCAGCAGCTTAGTGGGGGGGGAGGACAACTATGGCTACACCTTC	CASSLVGGEDNYGYTF
.	16	TRBV7-3	TRBJ2-1	TRBD2	TGTGCCAGCAGCTTAACTGGGCTAGCGGGGTACAATGAGCAGTTCTTC	CASSLTGLAGYNEQFF
.	14	TRBV5-1	TRBJ1-2	TRBD1	TGCGCCAGCAGCGATGGACAGGGCGGCTATGGCTACACCTTC	CASSDGQGGYGYTF
.	20	TRBV14	TRBJ2-1	TRBD2	TGTGCCAGCAGCCCTCTTACAGGACTAGCGGGAGAGCGTGCCTACAATGAGCAGTTCTTC	CASSPLTGLAGERAYNEQFF
.	16	TRBV3-1/TRBV3-2	TRBJ2-3	.	TGTGCCAGCAGCCACGGGACTCAGGGAGTCGGAGATACGCAGTATTTT	CASSHGTQGVGDTQYF
.	14	TRBV27	TRBJ2-3	.	TGTGCCAGCAGTTCAGAGGCGGCTGGAGATACGCAGTATTTT	CASSSEAAGDTQYF
.	11	TRBV12-3/TRBV12-4	TRBJ1-1	.	TGTGCCAGCAGTGGGCCGCGGGGAGCTTTCTTT	CASSGPRGAFF
.	14	TRBV7-9	TRBJ2-2	TRBD1	TGTGCCAGCAGCTGGACAGGGAGGACCGGGGAGCTGTTTTTT	CASSWTGRTGELFF
.	13	TRBV29-1	TRBJ2-1	.	TGCAGCGCTTCAGGGAATTCCTACAATGAGCAGTTCTTC	CSASGNSYNEQFF